Each of the 31 T cell receptor beta chains below was sequenced from the same sample in a study of blood T cell repertoires in COVID-19. Clones were read by immunoSEQ multiplex PCR, and TCRdb kept only the in-frame ones, dropping some. Among more than 110,000 clones, 75% to 85% were seen once, and the ten largest hold over 4%. The source material was peripheral blood. The origin of the receptors is an elderly woman with active or convalescent COVID-19.

The genes are TRBV5-1 and TRBJ1-3; a possible D gene is TRBD1 (5 bases). The CDR3 is 18 amino acids. The germline V gene has CDR1 SGHRS and CDR2 YFSETQ. The V end was cut by 4 bases, the J end by 0 bases, with 20 bases between. The chain's CDR3 is CASSGAYGHPDSGNTIYF. The CDR3 region has the DNA TGCGCCAGCAGCGGAGCGTATGGACACCCGGACTCTGGAAACACCATATATTTT.

The V and J genes are TRBV28 and TRBJ1-2, with 7 bases fitting TRBD1. Germline V gene lookup returns CDR1 MDHEN and CDR2 SYDVKM. CDR3 length: 14 residues. Trimming at V came to 3 bases and at J to 5 bases, leaving 6 bases not matched to a gene. CDR3 in DNA: TGTGCCAGCAGTTTCAGGGGGTTTGGGTATGGCTACACCTTC. This sequence encodes CASSFRGFGYGYTF.

The rearrangement joins TRBV4-1 to TRBJ1-4, with TRBD1 matching 8 bases. With 3 bases clipped from V and 0 bases from J, the junction kept 3 bases outside the gene matches. The CDR3 covers 16 residues. The germline gives CDR1 MGHRA, CDR2 YSYEKL. In DNA form, the CDR3 reads TGCGCCAGCAGCCATGAGACAGGGGCAACTAATGAAAAACTGTTTTTT. This encodes CASSHETGATNEKLFF.

The V gene is TRBV9, the J gene TRBJ2-1; D ambiguous. Trimming stripped 0 bases from V and 4 bases from J, with 8 bases between. The germline V gene encodes CDR1 SGDLS and CDR2 YYNGEE. The CDR3 is made up of 14 amino acids. The chain's CDR3 is CASSVGLQYNEQFF. The CDR3 DNA reads TGTGCCAGCAGCGTAGGACTGCAATACAATGAGCAGTTCTTC.

This clone was counted many times. The V gene is TRBV7-2, the J gene TRBJ1-2; TRBD1 agrees at 9 bases. CDR1 is SGHTA, CDR2 FQGNSA, per germline. The CDR3 contains 15 residues. The V and J ends lost 4 bases and 3 bases, in that order; junction bases with no gene match: 6. The CDR3, as DNA: TGTGCCAGCAGCTCCGGGACAGGGAGGGACTATGGCTACACCTTC. The encoded protein is CASSSGTGRDYGYTF.

The genes are TRBV7-8 and TRBJ1-1, with TRBD1 identical over 9 bases. The trim removed 4 bases at V and 1 base at J, leaving 7 bases unmatched. This CDR3 is built from 16 residues. Germline V gene data show CDR1 as SGHVS and CDR2 as FQNEAQ. CDR3 sequence (DNA): TGTGCCAGCAGCTCCTTAACAGGGGGCCGGAACACTGAAGCTTTCTTT. Amino acid sequence: CASSSLTGGRNTEAFF.

The V and J genes are TRBV5-4 and TRBJ2-7; TRBD2 is a possible D gene (6 bases). From germline, CDR1 is SGHNT and CDR2 YYREEE (reference sequence). V dropped 2 bases and J dropped 4 bases, with 7 bases sitting between them. The CDR3 is 12 residues long. The CDR3 sequence: CASSFGRYEQYF. For the CDR3, the DNA is TGTGCCAGCAGCTTCGGGAGATACGAGCAGTACTTC.

The table lists this clone with a count of one. The chain joins TRBV7-2 to TRBJ1-4; D unclear. V lost 1 base and J lost 0, with 6 bases in between. This CDR3 has 15 amino acids. The germline gives CDR1 SGHTA, CDR2 FQGNSA. The CDR3 sequence is CASSLDPPTNEKLFF. The CDR3 coding sequence is TGTGCCAGCAGCTTAGATCCTCCAACTAATGAAAAACTGTTTTTT.

This clone appeared a single time. V is TRBV28 and J is TRBJ1-4, with TRBD1 as a possible D gene (6 bases). Per the germline V gene, CDR1 is MDHEN and CDR2 is SYDVKM. V gave up 6 bases and J gave up 7 bases, with 18 bases separating them. The CDR3 has 15 residues. The CDR3 sequence: CASSTRDTETEKLFF. The CDR3 region has the DNA TGTGCCAGCAGCACCCGGGACACCGAGACTGAAAAACTGTTTTTT.

The gene calls are TRBV19 and TRBJ2-7; D is unclear. The CDR3 has 11 residues. CDR1 and CDR2 from the germline V gene are LNHDA and SQIVND (reference sequence). Trimming pared 4 bases from V and 4 bases from J, leaving 5 bases between. This CDR3 is CASSTTYEQYF. The DNA of the CDR3 is TGTGCCAGTAGTACCACATACGAGCAGTACTTC.

A note on this clone: Other DNA sequences in this sample translate to the same CDR3. V is TRBV9 and J is TRBJ2-5; the match to TRBD2 covers 10 bases. Germline CDR1 and CDR2: SGDLS and YYNGEE. The CDR3 sequence is 15 residues long. With 3 bases clipped from V and 4 bases from J, the junction kept 6 bases outside the gene matches. CDR3 nucleotides: TGTGCCAGCAGCGAGAGCGGGGGGGCCGGAGAGACCCAGTACTTC. It translates to CASSESGGAGETQYF. Full variable domain (outside the CDR3, taken from reference TRBV9 and TRBJ2-5): DSGVTQTPKHLITATGQRVTLRCSPRSGDLSVYWYQQSLDQGLQFLIQYYNGEERAKGNILERFSAQQFPDLHSELNLSSLELGDSALYFCASSESGGAGETQYFGPGTRLLVL.

The gene calls are TRBV2 and TRBJ2-2; 8 bases are a match to TRBD1. Germline CDR1 is SNHLY and CDR2 is FYNNEI. This CDR3 is 18 amino acids long. After removal of 2 bases from V and 7 bases from J, the junction contained 15 bases not matched to a gene. CDR3 nucleotide sequence: TGTGCCAGCAGTGAACCCAATCTCGCGCAGGGGGCGGGCGGGGAGCTGTTTTTT. Its protein product is CASSEPNLAQGAGGELFF. The whole variable domain, filled in from reference TRBV2 and TRBJ2-2, reads EPEVTQTPSHQVTQMGQEVILRCVPISNHLYFYWYRQILGQKVEFLVSFYNNEISEKSEIFDDQFSVERPDGSNFTLKIRSTKLEDSAMYFCASSEPNLAQGAGGELFFGEGSRLTVL.

This clone appeared a few times. The V call is TRBV28, the J call TRBJ1-3; D remains unclear. This CDR3 is built from 13 residues. CDR1 MDHEN and CDR2 SYDVKM come from the germline V gene. With 5 bases removed from V and 4 bases from J, the gap between germline ends came to 9 bases. CDR3: CASSITVGNTIYF. In DNA form, the CDR3 reads TGTGCCAGCAGTATTACAGTCGGAAACACCATATATTTT.

Notes on this clone: The germline gene is not matched at one end of the junction; a read error may be the cause. CDR3 coding DNA: TGTGCTAGCAGCTTAGTTAAGGGGTACGAGCAGTACTTC. Encoded protein: CASSLVKGYEQYF. V gene TRBV7-7 combines with J gene TRBJ2-7; possibly TRBD1 for D (5 bases). From germline, CDR1 is SSHAT and CDR2 FNYEAQ (reference sequence). CDR3 length equals 13 residues.

The V and J genes are TRBV7-9 and TRBJ1-3; D might be TRBD1 (6 bases). CDR1 SEHNR and CDR2 FQNEAQ come from the germline V gene (reference sequence). The length of the CDR3 is 11 residues. V was trimmed by 6 bases and J by 9 bases, leaving 9 bases between them. CDR3: CASSPRGTIYF. The CDR3 region has the DNA TGTGCCAGCAGTCCCAGGGGCACCATATATTTT.

The V call is TRBV19, the J call TRBJ1-5; 8 bases are a match to TRBD1. The CDR3 has 15 amino acids. Germline V gives CDR1 LNHDA, CDR2 SQIVND (reference sequence). Trimming at V came to 6 bases and at J to 0 bases, leaving 4 bases not matched to a gene. CDR3 residues: CASRGTGGSNQPQHF. DNA for the CDR3: TGTGCCAGTAGGGGTACAGGGGGTAGCAATCAGCCCCAGCATTTT.

This clone was found once. V usage is TRBV5-1 and J usage is TRBJ2-7; TRBD2 matches 15 bases. Germline loops: CDR1 SGHRS, CDR2 YFSETQ. Trimming at V came to 4 bases and at J to 7 bases, leaving 6 bases not matched to a gene. This CDR3 has 15 amino acids. In DNA form, the CDR3 reads TGCGCCAGCAGCCCGGGACTAGCGGGGGGCGGGGAGCAGTACTTC. Its translation is CASSPGLAGGGEQYF.

The V gene is TRBV3-1 (or the pseudogene TRBV3-2), the J gene TRBJ1-1, with a possible D match to TRBD1 (6 bases). The CDR3 consists of 15 residues. V dropped 1 base and J dropped 4 bases, with 13 bases sitting between them. Germline V gene sequence: CDR1 LGHDT, CDR2 YNNKEL (reference sequence). The CDR3: CASSQVPRGGTEAFF. The CDR3, as DNA: TGTGCCAGCAGCCAAGTACCCAGGGGTGGCACTGAAGCTTTCTTT.

The V call is TRBV5-4, the J call TRBJ2-1, with no clear D. Germline V CDR1 and CDR2: SGHNT, YYREEE (reference sequence). This CDR3 comprises 14 residues. V dropped 3 bases and J dropped 4 bases, with 11 bases sitting between them. The CDR3 is CASSSSGTYNEQFF. In DNA, the CDR3 is TGTGCCAGCAGCTCCTCTGGCACATACAATGAGCAGTTCTTC. Full variable domain (missing parts from reference TRBV5-4 and TRBJ2-1): ETGVTQSPTHLIKTRGQQVTLRCSSQSGHNTVSWYQQALGQGPQFIFQYYREEENGRGNFPPRFSGLQFPNYSSELNVNALELDDSALYLCASSSSGTYNEQFFGPGTRLTVL.

The chain recombines TRBV27 with TRBJ2-7; maybe TRBD1 (6 bases). The germline V gene encodes CDR1 MNHEY and CDR2 SMNVEV (reference sequence). The CDR3 covers 14 residues. The V gene lost 0 bases and the J gene lost 1 base, with 7 bases spanning the gap. Here the CDR3 DNA reads TGTGCCAGCAGTTTATCCCAGGGGTCCTACGAGCAGTACTTC. Translation gives CASSLSQGSYEQYF.

The chain is built from TRBV6-5 and TRBJ1-1; D may be TRBD1 (5 bases). The CDR3 runs 15 residues. In germline, CDR1 is MNHEY, CDR2 SVGAGI. Trimming removed 8 bases from V and 1 base from J, with 17 bases in between. The CDR3 DNA sequence: TGTGCCAGCCCAAATGGGGGGAGAAGGAACACTGAAGCTTTCTTT. This sequence encodes CASPNGGRRNTEAFF.

About this clone: The same CDR3 arises from other DNA sequences in this sample as well. CDR3 in amino acids: CASSLGGNEKLFF. The CDR3 DNA sequence: TGTGCCAGCAGTCTAGGGGGAAATGAAAAACTGTTTTTT. This chain connects TRBV28 to TRBJ1-4; D is possibly TRBD1 (6 bases). The germline gives CDR1 MDHEN, CDR2 SYDVKM. The CDR3 sequence is 13 residues long. The germline V and J ends were trimmed by 5 bases and 5 bases, with 9 bases remaining between them.

The rearrangement links TRBV5-1 to TRBJ2-1, with D perhaps TRBD1 (5 bases). The ends were cut back, 0 bases at V and 1 base at J, with 11 bases in the middle. CDR3 length: 16 amino acids. Germline CDR1 and CDR2: SGHRS and YFSETQ. CDR3: CASSLEGARSYNEQFF. The CDR3 coding sequence is TGCGCCAGCAGCTTGGAAGGGGCTAGATCCTACAATGAGCAGTTCTTC.

This chain joins TRBV4-3 and TRBJ1-1; D not resolved. V dropped 5 bases and J dropped 0 bases, with 13 bases sitting between them. From germline, CDR1 is LGHNA and CDR2 YSLEER. The CDR3 covers 15 residues. In DNA form, the CDR3 reads TGCGCCAGCAGCTTTAACCCTACCATGAACACTGAAGCTTTCTTT. It translates to CASSFNPTMNTEAFF.

The rearrangement links TRBV2 to TRBJ2-5; possible D gene TRBD2, 5 bases. V shed 7 bases and J shed 5 bases, with 11 bases lying between them. This CDR3 region has 12 residues. From germline, CDR1 is SNHLY and CDR2 FYNNEI. CDR3 sequence reads: CASIGLGETQYF. The CDR3 bases are TGTGCCAGCATTGGACTGGGGGAGACCCAGTACTTC.

The rearrangement links TRBV5-1 to TRBJ1-1; D gene ambiguous. Per the germline V gene, CDR1 is SGHRS and CDR2 is YFSETQ. Trimming cost V 5 bases and J 0 bases, with 11 bases left between them. There are 14 residues in the CDR3. The CDR3 DNA reads as TGCGCCAGCAGTAAGGACGGGATGAACACTGAAGCTTTCTTT. It encodes CASSKDGMNTEAFF.

This clone was observed at least ten times. The chain combines TRBV5-1 with TRBJ2-3; D may be TRBD1 (7 bases). The CDR3 has 14 residues. V lost 5 bases, J lost 2 bases, and 12 bases lay in between. Germline CDR1 is SGHRS and CDR2 is YFSETQ. This CDR3 is CASRRDRNTDTQYF. DNA of the CDR3: TGCGCCAGCAGGCGGGACAGAAACACAGATACGCAGTATTTT.

V gene TRBV6-6 combines with J gene TRBJ2-5; no reliable D call. Between the trimmed V and J ends, which lost 0 bases and 4 bases, there was a span of 3 bases. This CDR3 is 12 amino acids long. Germline assignment: CDR1 MNHNY and CDR2 SVGAGI (reference sequence). CDR3 in amino acids: CASSYSLETQYF. In DNA, the CDR3 is TGTGCCAGCAGTTACTCCTTAGAGACCCAGTACTTC.

This sequence joins TRBV9 and TRBJ2-2; TRBD1 is a possible D gene (6 bases). The CDR3 has 15 residues. Germline V gene data show CDR1 as SGDLS and CDR2 as YYNGEE. V lost 4 bases and J 5 bases, leaving 15 bases between the germline ends. CDR3 sequence reads: CASSPGAGGTGELFF. CDR3 DNA: TGTGCCAGCAGCCCAGGGGCGGGTGGTACCGGGGAGCTGTTTTTT.

The V call is TRBV6-5, the J call TRBJ2-5; unclear D gene. Between the trimmed V and J ends, which lost 4 bases and 0 bases, there was a span of 6 bases. The CDR3 consists of 13 residues. Per the germline V gene, CDR1 is MNHEY and CDR2 is SVGAGI. The CDR3 coding sequence is TGTGCCAGCAGTTCTCGGTACCAAGAGACCCAGTACTTC. Its translation is CASSSRYQETQYF.

The rearrangement links TRBV12-3 or TRBV12-4 to TRBJ1-1; maybe TRBD1 (6 bases). The germline V and J ends were trimmed by 6 bases and 0 bases, with 8 bases remaining between them. The CDR3 is made up of 13 amino acids. The CDR3 reads CASRGQMNTEAFF. CDR3 bases: TGTGCCAGCAGAGGACAGATGAACACTGAAGCTTTCTTT.